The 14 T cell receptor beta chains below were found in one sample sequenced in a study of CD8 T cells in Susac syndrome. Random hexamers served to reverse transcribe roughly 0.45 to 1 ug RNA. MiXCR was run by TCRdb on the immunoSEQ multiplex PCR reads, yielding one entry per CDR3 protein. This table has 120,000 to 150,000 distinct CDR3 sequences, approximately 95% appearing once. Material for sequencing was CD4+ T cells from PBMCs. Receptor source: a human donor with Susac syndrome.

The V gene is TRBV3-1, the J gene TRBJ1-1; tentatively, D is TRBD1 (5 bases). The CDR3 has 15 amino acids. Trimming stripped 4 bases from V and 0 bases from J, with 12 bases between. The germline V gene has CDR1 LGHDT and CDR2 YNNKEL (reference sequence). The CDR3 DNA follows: TGTGCCAGCAGCCCTCGACGGACAATGAACACTGAAGCTTTCTTT. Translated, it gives CASSPRRTMNTEAFF.

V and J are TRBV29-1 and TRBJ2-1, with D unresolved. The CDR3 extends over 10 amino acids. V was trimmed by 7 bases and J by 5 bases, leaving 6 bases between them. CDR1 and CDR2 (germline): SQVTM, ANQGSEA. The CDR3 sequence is CSGLNNEQFF. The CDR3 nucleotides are TGCAGCGGGCTTAACAATGAGCAGTTCTTC.

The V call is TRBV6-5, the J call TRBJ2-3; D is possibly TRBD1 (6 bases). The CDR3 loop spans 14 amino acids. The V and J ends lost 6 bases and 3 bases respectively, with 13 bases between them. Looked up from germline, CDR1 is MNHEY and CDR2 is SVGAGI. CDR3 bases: TGTGCCAGCAGCCCAGGGGCCTGGACAGATACGCAGTATTTT. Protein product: CASSPGAWTDTQYF.

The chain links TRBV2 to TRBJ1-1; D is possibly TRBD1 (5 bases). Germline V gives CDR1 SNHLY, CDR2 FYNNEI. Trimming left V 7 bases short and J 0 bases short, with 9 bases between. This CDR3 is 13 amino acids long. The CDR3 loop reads CASKGQMNTEAFF. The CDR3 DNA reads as TGTGCCAGCAAAGGACAAATGAACACTGAAGCTTTCTTT. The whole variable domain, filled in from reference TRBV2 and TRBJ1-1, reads EPEVTQTPSHQVTQMGQEVILRCVPISNHLYFYWYRQILGQKVEFLVSFYNNEISEKSEIFDDQFSVERPDGSNFTLKIRSTKLEDSAMYFCASKGQMNTEAFFGQGTRLTVV.

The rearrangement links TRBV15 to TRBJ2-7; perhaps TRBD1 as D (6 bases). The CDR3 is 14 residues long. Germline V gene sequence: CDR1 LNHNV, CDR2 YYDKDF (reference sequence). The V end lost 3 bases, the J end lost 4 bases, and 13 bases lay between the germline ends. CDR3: CATSRDQGMYEQYF. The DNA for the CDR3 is TGTGCCACCAGCAGGGATCAGGGGATGTACGAGCAGTACTTC.

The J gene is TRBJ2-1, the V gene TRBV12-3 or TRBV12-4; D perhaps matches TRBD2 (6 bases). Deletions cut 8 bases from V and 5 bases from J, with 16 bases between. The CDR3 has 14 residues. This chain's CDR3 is CASWAYGGNNEQFF. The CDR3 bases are TGTGCCAGCTGGGCCTATGGGGGGAACAATGAGCAGTTCTTC.

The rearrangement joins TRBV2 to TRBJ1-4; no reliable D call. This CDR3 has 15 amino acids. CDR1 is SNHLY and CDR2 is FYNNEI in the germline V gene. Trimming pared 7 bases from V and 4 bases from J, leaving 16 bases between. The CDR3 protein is CASTQAEVFNEKLFF. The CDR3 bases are TGTGCCAGCACCCAGGCGGAAGTCTTTAATGAAAAACTGTTTTTT.

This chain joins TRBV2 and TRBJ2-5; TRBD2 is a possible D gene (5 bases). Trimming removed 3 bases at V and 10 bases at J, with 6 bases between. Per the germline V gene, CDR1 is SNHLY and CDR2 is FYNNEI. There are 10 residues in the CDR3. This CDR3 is CASSDGGQYF. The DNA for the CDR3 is TGTGCCAGCAGTGATGGAGGCCAGTACTTC.

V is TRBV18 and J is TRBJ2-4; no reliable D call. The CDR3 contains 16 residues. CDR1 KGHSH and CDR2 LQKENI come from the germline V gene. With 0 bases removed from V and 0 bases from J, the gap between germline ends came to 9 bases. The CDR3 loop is CASSPPASGAKNIQYF. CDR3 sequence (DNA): TGTGCCAGCTCACCACCGGCGTCGGGAGCCAAAAACATTCAGTACTTC.

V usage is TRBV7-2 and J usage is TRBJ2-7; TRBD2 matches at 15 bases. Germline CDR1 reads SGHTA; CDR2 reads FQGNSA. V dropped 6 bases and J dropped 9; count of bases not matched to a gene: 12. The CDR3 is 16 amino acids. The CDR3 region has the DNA TGTGCCAGCAGGCTACGGGTTGGACTAGCGGGGGGGGTGCAGTACTTC. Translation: CASRLRVGLAGGVQYF.

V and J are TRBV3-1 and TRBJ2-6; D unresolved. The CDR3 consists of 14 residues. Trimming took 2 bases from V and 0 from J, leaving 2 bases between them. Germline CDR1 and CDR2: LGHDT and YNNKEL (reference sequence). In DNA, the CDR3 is TGTGCCAGCAGCCAAAACTCTGGGGCCAACGTCCTGACTTTC. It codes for CASSQNSGANVLTF. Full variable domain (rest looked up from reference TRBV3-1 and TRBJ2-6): DTAVSQTPKYLVTQMGNDKSIKCEQNLGHDTMYWYKQDSKKFLKIMFSYNNKELIINETVPNRFSPKSPDKAHLNLHINSLELGDSAVYFCASSQNSGANVLTFGAGSRLTVL.

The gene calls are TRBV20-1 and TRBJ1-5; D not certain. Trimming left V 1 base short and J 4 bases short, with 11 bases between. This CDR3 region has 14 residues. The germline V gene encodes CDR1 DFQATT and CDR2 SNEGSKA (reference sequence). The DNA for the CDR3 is TGCAGTGCTAGAGGACGGACTGGGAATCAGCCCCAGCATTTT. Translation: CSARGRTGNQPQHF.

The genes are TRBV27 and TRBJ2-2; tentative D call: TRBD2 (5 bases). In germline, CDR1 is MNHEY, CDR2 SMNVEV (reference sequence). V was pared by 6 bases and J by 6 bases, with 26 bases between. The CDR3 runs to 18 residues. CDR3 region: CASRASPGASTIPGELFF. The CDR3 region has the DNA TGTGCCAGCAGGGCGAGCCCCGGCGCCTCGACTATCCCCGGGGAGCTGTTTTTT.

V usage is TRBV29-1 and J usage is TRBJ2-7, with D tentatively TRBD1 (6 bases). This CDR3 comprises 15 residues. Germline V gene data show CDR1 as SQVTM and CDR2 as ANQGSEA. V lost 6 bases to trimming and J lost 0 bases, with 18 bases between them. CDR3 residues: CSVGTLSQGSYEQYF. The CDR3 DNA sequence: TGCAGCGTAGGGACACTTTCGCAGGGCTCCTACGAGCAGTACTTC.